Here is one T cell receptor beta chain with its context. Antigen unknown. The junction does not match germline at one end; this may be a read error. These data come from a study of post-analysis software for immune sequencing data. Study-wide results and limits: Patients used a few TRBV segments, including TRBV5-6, TRBV5-1 and TRBV20-1, more often than controls.

TCR beta cDNA libraries included unique molecular identifiers. TCRdb analysed the PCR reads with MiXCR anew, one entry per CDR3 protein. The sample has roughly 700,000 distinct CDR3 sequences, just under 30% seen once. This CDR3 is built from 15 residues. CDR1 is SQVTM and CDR2 is ANQGSEA in the germline V gene. The sample taken for sequencing was blood. The receptor was derived from a girl aged 10-17 years with multiple sclerosis. The chain links TRBV29-1 to TRBJ2-4; D not certain. CDR3 nucleotides: TGCGGCGTTGAAGGGCAGAGCTTAGCCAAAAACATTCAGTACTTC. It yields the protein CGVEGQSLAKNIQYF.